The 2 T cell receptor beta chains given below trace back to one sample, sequenced in a study of T cells in Graves' hyperthyroidism and ophthalmopathy. TCR beta CDR3 region amplification was performed from RNA transcripts. In the first-round RT-PCR of the TCR CDR3, the HTBI primer set was used. TCRdb reprocessed the multiplex PCR reads via MiXCR and lists one record per CDR3 protein. There are about 380,000 distinct CDR3 sequences in the sample; roughly 14% occur only once, and about a fifth lies in the top ten. Specimen: blood. These receptor sequences come from a man aged 25-45 years with Graves' hyperthyroidism that later progressed to Graves' ophthalmopathy.

This clonotype was seen at least ten times. The chain couples TRBV18 to TRBJ2-7; 10 nucleotides match TRBD1. The junction had 11 bases not matched to a gene; V was cut back by 3 bases and J by 6 bases. Germline CDR1 KGHSH, CDR2 LQKENI. The CDR3 contains 16 residues. The CDR3 sequence: CASSPNSGTGASEQYF. As DNA, the CDR3 is TGTGCCAGCTCACCGAACTCCGGGACAGGGGCTTCCGAGCAGTACTTC.

This clonotype was recorded at least ten times. The chain is built from TRBV12-3 or TRBV12-4 and TRBJ2-7; D not certain. The germline V and J ends were trimmed by 1 base and 6 bases, with 16 bases remaining between them. The CDR3 consists of 15 residues. The CDR3 protein is CASSLGGSTSFEQYF. In DNA form, the CDR3 reads TGTGCCAGCAGTTTAGGTGGTAGTACGTCGTTCGAGCAGTACTTC.